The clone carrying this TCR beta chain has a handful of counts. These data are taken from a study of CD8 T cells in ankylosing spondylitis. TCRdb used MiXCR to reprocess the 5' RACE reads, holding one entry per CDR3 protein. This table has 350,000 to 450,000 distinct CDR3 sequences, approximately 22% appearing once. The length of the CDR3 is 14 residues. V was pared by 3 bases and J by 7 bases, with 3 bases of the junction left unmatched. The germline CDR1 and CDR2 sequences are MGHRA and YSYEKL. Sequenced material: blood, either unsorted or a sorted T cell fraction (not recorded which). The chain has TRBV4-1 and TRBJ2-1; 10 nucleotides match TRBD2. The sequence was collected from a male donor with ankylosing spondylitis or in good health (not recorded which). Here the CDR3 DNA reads TGCGCCAGCAGCCACATGACTAGCGGGAATGAGCAGTTCTTC. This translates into CASSHMTSGNEQFF.